The entry below gives a single T cell receptor beta chain sequence along with its context. V lost 4 bases and J 6 bases, leaving 16 bases between the germline ends. This CDR3 region has 14 residues. CDR1 ENHRY and CDR2 SYGVKD come from the germline V gene. This specimen comes from a study of blood T cell repertoires in COVID-19. Study background: COVID-19 samples from acute and convalescent phases originated in the United States, Italy and Spain. The cDNA or gDNA used as material had been derived from T cells, B-cell-depleted T cells, or PBMCs.

In the authors' workflow: Researchers report that nucleated cell counts were estimated from reference gene primer amplification. TCRdb keeps only in-frame clones here, not all; method: immunoSEQ multiplex PCR. V and J calls plus clone size are reproduced from that table; the DNA served to infer D and trimming. This table holds about 100,000 clones, less than 90% found once. The chain carries TRBV10-3 and TRBJ2-7; a weak D match, TRBD1 (6 bases). The sample consisted of peripheral blood. This clonotype originated in a man at least 80 years old with acute or convalescent COVID-19. The chain's CDR3 is CAISALTGVGEQYF. The CDR3 coding sequence is TGTGCCATCAGTGCCTTGACAGGCGTCGGCGAGCAGTACTTC.